Below, one T cell receptor beta chain is given with its context. This sample was included in a study of blood T cell repertoires in COVID-19. About the research overall: T cells, B-cell-depleted T cells, or PBMCs provided the cDNA or gDNA that served as material.

Some clones are missing from TCRdb's copy, which holds only in-frame ones; the method was immunoSEQ multiplex PCR. Of some 370,000 clones in the sample, around 89% were seen once. The TCR sequence derives from a man aged 40-49 years with acute or convalescent COVID-19. The sample was peripheral blood.

Here the CDR3 reads CASSLGTGTNEKLFF. CDR3 coding DNA: TGCGCCAGCAGCTTGGGAACGGGAACTAATGAAAAACTGTTTTTT. The chain has TRBV5-1 and TRBJ1-4; D is uncertain. Germline values: CDR1 SGHRS, CDR2 YFSETQ. The CDR3 is made up of 15 amino acids. Trimming took off 0 bases at V and 1 base at J, with 7 bases between the two ends.